The clone carrying this T cell receptor beta chain appeared a few times. In the original processing: Scientists estimated how many nucleated cells there were by amplifying reference gene primers. The assay was immunoSEQ multiplex PCR, and TCRdb's table has in-frame clones only and misses some. For V, J and clone size, that table is used; D and trimming come from the DNA. The data hold some 42,000 clones, with about 77% observed a single time. The sample belongs to a study of blood T cell repertoires in COVID-19. Study-wide background: Samples of COVID-19 (acute and convalescent) were obtained from the United States, Italy and Spain. In each case, the material was cDNA or gDNA derived from T cells, B-cell-depleted T cells, or PBMCs.

V was pared by 3 bases and J by 5 bases, with 9 bases of the junction left unmatched. This CDR3 is 15 amino acids long. Germline assignment: CDR1 SNHLY and CDR2 FYNNEI. This clonotype was obtained from a woman aged 70-85 years with acute or convalescent COVID-19. The V and J genes are TRBV2 and TRBJ1-2; 7 positions agree with TRBD1. The specimen sequenced was peripheral blood. The CDR3 region is CASSELTGFSYGYTF. CDR3 bases: TGTGCCAGCAGTGAGTTGACAGGGTTCTCATATGGCTACACCTTC.